A selection of T cell receptor beta chains follows, all from one sample in a study of T-cell reconstitution after alpha-beta-depleted transplantation in children. TCRdb fed the PCR reads into MiXCR, producing one record per CDR3 protein. This sample has about 870,000 distinct CDR3 sequences, with approximately 15% found just once. This material consisted of PBMCs, mostly from graft donor cells, taken 360 days after TCRalphabeta/CD19-depleted stem cell transplant. Receptors were obtained from a male patient under 18 who had a stem cell transplant for acute lymphoblastic leukemia, so the T cells may come from the graft donor. The CDR3 runs from the conserved cysteine through the conserved F or W. The D gene is left open where the match is weak. A row's size may be missing; if present it is once, few, many or a size class.

CSVPEGTANTGELFF,TGCAGCGTTCCAGAGGGGACTGCGAACACCGGGGAGCTGTTTTTT,TRBJ2-2,NA,TRBV29-1,few
CASSLTGQGADEQFF,TGTGCCAGCAGTTTAACTGGACAGGGGGCAGATGAGCAGTTCTTC,TRBJ2-1,TRBD1,TRBV12-3/TRBV12-4,NA
CASSFRGEGLANVLTF,TGCGCCAGCAGCTTTCGAGGGGAGGGGTTGGCCAACGTCCTGACTTTC,TRBJ2-6,TRBD2,TRBV5-1,few
CAWTYHGREQFF,TGTGCCTGGACCTATCATGGGAGGGAGCAGTTCTTC,TRBJ2-1,NA,TRBV30,NA
CASSLGPSPNEQFF,TGTGCCAGCAGCTTAGGGCCTAGCCCCAATGAGCAGTTCTTC,TRBJ2-1,NA,TRBV11-1,NA
CASSVNRVIEAFF,TGTGCCAGCAGTGTAAACAGGGTGATTGAAGCTTTCTTT,TRBJ1-1,NA,TRBV2,NA
CASSLPSTEAFF,TGCGCCAGCAGCTTACCCAGCACTGAAGCTTTCTTT,TRBJ1-1,NA,TRBV5-1,NA
CASSLEPDDRVSGYTF,TGCGCCAGCAGCTTGGAACCGGATGACAGAGTTAGTGGCTACACCTTC,TRBJ1-2,NA,TRBV5-1,NA
CASSPGILTATNEKLFF,TGCGCCAGCAGCCCGGGAATCTTGACAGCAACTAATGAAAAACTGTTTTTT,TRBJ1-4,NA,TRBV5-1,NA
CSAPGGSGRRNEQFF,TGCAGTGCCCCGGGAGGTAGCGGGAGGAGGAATGAGCAGTTCTTC,TRBJ2-1,TRBD2,TRBV20-1,few
CSAEGLAGASYEQYF,TGCAGCGCAGAGGGCTTAGCGGGAGCCTCCTACGAGCAGTACTTC,TRBJ2-7,TRBD2,TRBV29-1,many
CASSLGFGSKTQYF,TGTGCCAGCAGCCTGGGGTTCGGGAGTAAGACCCAGTACTTC,TRBJ2-5,NA,TRBV3-1,once
CASSLALGGTYNEQFF,TGTGCCAGCAGCTTAGCGCTGGGCGGGACCTACAATGAGCAGTTCTTC,TRBJ2-1,NA,TRBV7-9,NA
CASSHTGLAGVNEQYF,TGTGCCAGCAGCCACACCGGACTAGCGGGCGTAAACGAGCAGTACTTC,TRBJ2-7,TRBD2,TRBV4-2,NA
CASSLLHQLAGGTGELFF,TGCGCCAGCAGCTTGTTGCACCAACTAGCGGGAGGCACCGGGGAGCTGTTTTTT,TRBJ2-2,TRBD2,TRBV5-1,NA
CASSAQGWRNTEAFF,TGTGCCAGCAGCGCCCAGGGGTGGCGGAACACTGAAGCTTTCTTT,TRBJ1-1,NA,TRBV7-9,NA
CASSYSTQGASTDTQYF,TGTGCCAGCAGTTACTCGACCCAAGGGGCTAGCACAGATACGCAGTATTTT,TRBJ2-3,NA,TRBV6-5,few
CASSVGTSGLNEQFF,TGTGCCAGCAGCGTAGGAACTAGCGGACTCAATGAGCAGTTCTTC,TRBJ2-1,TRBD2,TRBV9,many
CASSQLGPSNEKLFF,TGTGCCAGCAGCCAGTTGGGACCTTCTAATGAAAAACTGTTTTTT,TRBJ1-4,NA,TRBV12-3/TRBV12-4,NA
CSVEKTGANPYGYTF,TGCAGCGTTGAAAAGACAGGGGCGAATCCTTATGGCTACACCTTC,TRBJ1-2,TRBD1,TRBV29-1,few
CASSYWSPRTDTQYF,TGTGCCAGCAGTTACTGGAGCCCCCGGACAGATACGCAGTATTTT,TRBJ2-3,NA,TRBV6-2/TRBV6-3,NA
CSAKGQGNEKLFF,TGCAGTGCTAAGGGACAGGGTAATGAAAAACTGTTTTTT,TRBJ1-4,TRBD1,TRBV20-1,once
CSAYGTGGYGYTF,TGCAGTGCTTACGGAACCGGAGGCTATGGCTACACCTTC,TRBJ1-2,NA,TRBV20-1,few
CASSLRGREGPTGELFF,TGTGCCAGCAGCCTCCGGGGGCGGGAGGGCCCCACCGGGGAGCTGTTTTTT,TRBJ2-2,TRBD2,TRBV4-2,NA
CASSQRGRGAGANVLTF,TGTGCCAGCAGCCAGCGGGGGAGGGGGGCTGGGGCCAACGTCCTGACTTTC,TRBJ2-6,TRBD2,TRBV5-6,few
CSARGVAFF,TGCAGTGCTAGAGGGGTTGCTTTCTTT,TRBJ1-1,NA,TRBV20-1,NA
CASSFPPTIRGGGLAKNIQYF,TGTGCCAGCAGTTTCCCCCCTACGATCAGGGGCGGGGGGTTAGCCAAAAACATTCAGTACTTC,TRBJ2-4,TRBD2,TRBV28,few
CASSPSGSPETQYF,TGTGCCAGCTCACCGAGCGGGAGCCCAGAGACCCAGTACTTC,TRBJ2-5,TRBD2,TRBV18,NA
CASSQGSHQETQYF,TGCGCCAGCAGCCAAGGCTCGCACCAAGAGACCCAGTACTTC,TRBJ2-5,NA,TRBV4-1,many
CAWTYSSGFYEQYF,TGTGCCTGGACCTATTCCTCAGGGTTTTACGAGCAGTACTTC,TRBJ2-7,NA,TRBV30,few
CASSIWGSGANVLTF,TGTGCCAGTAGTATATGGGGTTCTGGGGCCAACGTCCTGACTTTC,TRBJ2-6,NA,TRBV19,many
CASSPRLTNTEAFF,TGTGCCAGCTCACCACGGCTAACGAACACTGAAGCTTTCTTT,TRBJ1-1,NA,TRBV18,few